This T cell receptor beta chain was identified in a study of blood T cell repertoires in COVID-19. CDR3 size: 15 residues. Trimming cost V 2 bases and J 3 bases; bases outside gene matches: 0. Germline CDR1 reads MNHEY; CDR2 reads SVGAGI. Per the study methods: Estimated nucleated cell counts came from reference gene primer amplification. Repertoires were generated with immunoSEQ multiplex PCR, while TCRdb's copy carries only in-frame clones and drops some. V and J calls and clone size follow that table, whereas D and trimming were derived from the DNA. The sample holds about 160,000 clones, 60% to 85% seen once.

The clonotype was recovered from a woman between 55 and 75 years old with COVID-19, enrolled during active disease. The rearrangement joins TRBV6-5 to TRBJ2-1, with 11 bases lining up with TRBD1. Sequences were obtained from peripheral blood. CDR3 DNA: TGTGCCAGCAGTTACGGGACAGGGGGCTACAATGAGCAGTTCTTC. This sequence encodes CASSYGTGGYNEQFF.